A selection of T cell receptor beta chains follows, all from one sample in a study of post-analysis software for immune sequencing data. From the PCR reads, TCRdb called clonotypes with MiXCR, one entry per CDR3 protein. The sample lists about 540,000 distinct CDR3 sequences, roughly 34% occurring once. The sequencing input was blood. These receptors all come from a girl under 18 with multiple sclerosis. CDR3s include the opening cysteine and the closing phenylalanine or tryptophan. A D gene is named only where the DNA matches it firmly. Not all rows give a size; the values are once, few, many and, for expanded clones, a class.

v_gene	j_gene	d_gene	abundance	CDR3nt	CDR3aa
TRBV7-8	TRBJ2-7	.	few	TGTGCCAGCAGCTTAGTTCGGATACCCTACGAGCAGTACTTC	CASSLVRIPYEQYF
TRBV27	TRBJ1-2	TRBD1	few	TGTGCCAGCACTACAGGGGGCGACTATGGCTACACCTTC	CASTTGGDYGYTF
TRBV2	TRBJ1-1	TRBD1	.	TGTGCCAGCAGCTGGACAGGGGTGGACACTGAAGCTTTCTTT	CASSWTGVDTEAFF
TRBV29-1	TRBJ2-5	.	.	TGCAGCGGAAACCTAGCGAAAGAGACCCAGTACTTC	CSGNLAKETQYF
TRBV4-1	TRBJ2-1	TRBD2	few	TGCGCCAGCAGCCAGGTAGCGGGGAGTCAGTTCTTC	CASSQVAGSQFF
TRBV5-6	TRBJ2-5	TRBD2	few	TGTGCCAGCAGCTTGGTTGTCGGGGGGGTGGAGACCCAGTACTTC	CASSLVVGGVETQYF
TRBV21-1	TRBJ2-3	.	.	TGTGCCAGCACCACCCGCGGGGCCTACAAACTCCGCACAGATACGCAGTATTTT	CASTTRGAYKLRTDTQYF
TRBV6-5	TRBJ1-2	.	few	TGTGCCAGCAGTTACAGGGGGGGTTCCACAGGCTATCGTAACTATGGCTACACCTTC	CASSYRGGSTGYRNYGYTF
TRBV7-2	TRBJ2-3	TRBD2	.	TGTGCCAGCAGCCCCCCGGGACTAGCGGGTACGCAGTATTTT	CASSPPGLAGTQYF
TRBV28	TRBJ1-6	TRBD1	.	TGTGCCAGCAGTTCCGCGACAGGGCCGGTTTCACCCCTCCACTTT	CASSSATGPVSPLHF
TRBV11-1	TRBJ2-5	TRBD2	.	TGTGCCAGCAGCGACGGCGGCGGGGGACAAGAGACCCAGTACTTC	CASSDGGGGQETQYF
TRBV3-1	TRBJ2-1	TRBD2	.	TGTGCCAGCAGCCAAGCGAGCGGGGGGGGGAATGAGCAGTTCTTC	CASSQASGGGNEQFF
TRBV7-9	TRBJ2-1	.	.	TGTGCCAGCAGCCCCTCCCGGGGAGGTGTGAATGAGCAGTTCTTC	CASSPSRGGVNEQFF
TRBV11-3	TRBJ2-7	.	.	TGTGCCAGCAGCTTGGCCCCGGGACTCTCCTACGAGCAGTACTTC	CASSLAPGLSYEQYF
TRBV15	TRBJ2-3	TRBD1	many	TGTGCCACCAGCAGAGATAAAAGGGGGCCCGATACGCAGTATTTT	CATSRDKRGPDTQYF
TRBV6-5	TRBJ2-7	TRBD2	.	TGTGCCAGCAGTTATATAGGGACTAGGGGCTACGAGCAGTACTTC	CASSYIGTRGYEQYF
TRBV28	TRBJ2-7	TRBD2	.	TGTGCCAGCAGCCGTAGACTAGCGGGTTTCAGTAGAGAGCAGTACTTC	CASSRRLAGFSREQYF
TRBV7-8	TRBJ1-2	.	few	TGTGCCAGCAGCTTAGCTCACTATGGCTACACCTTC	CASSLAHYGYTF